The source of this T cell receptor beta chain is a study of T cell responses to AZD1222 COVID-19 vaccine. Using immunoSEQ multiplex PCR, the repertoire was profiled, and TCRdb retains in-frame clones only, with some absent. The data hold 95,000 to 150,000 clones, with approximately 85% observed a single time. This CDR3 has 18 amino acids. The ends were cut back, 0 bases at V and 0 bases at J, with 15 bases in the middle. Germline loops: CDR1 SGDLS, CDR2 YYNGEE. The chain couples TRBV9 to TRBJ2-2; D perhaps matches TRBD2 (7 bases). Source: peripheral blood, taken on day 0 of AZD1222 vaccination. The clonotype was recovered from an adult in good health. The CDR3, as DNA: TGTGCCAGCAGCGTAGTTATTTCGGGGGGCACGAACACCGGGGAGCTGTTTTTT. Translating it yields CASSVVISGGTNTGELFF.